The clone carrying this T cell receptor (beta chain) was seen more than once but under ten times. Its antigen is not identified. Researchers tagged individual cDNA molecules with unique molecular identifiers. TCRdb fed the 5' RACE reads into MiXCR, producing one record per CDR3 protein. The table has some 77,000 distinct CDR3 sequences, approximately 12% seen once; the top ten hold roughly a sixth. This sample is drawn from a study of early T cells in non-severe SARS-CoV-2 infection. Study overall: Sequenced bulk RNA came from whole blood that was unsorted, and chains were unpaired.

The V gene end was trimmed by 6 bases and the J gene end by 2 bases; junction bases not matched to a gene: 10. Germline-derived CDR1 and CDR2 are DFQATT and SNEGSKA (reference sequence). This CDR3 is 16 amino acids long. Study results and caveats: Private and CD4 specificities were missed by VDJdb matching, skewed to anti-spike CD8.

This rearrangement joins TRBV20-1 to TRBJ2-1, with 10 bases aligning to TRBD2. The clonotype originates from an adult who was a healthcare worker with PCR-confirmed SARS-CoV-2 infection or an uninfected control (not recorded which). The donor label of this sample is uncertain. Material: whole blood, obtained at baseline. The CDR3 nucleotides are TGCAGTGCCAGACGAAGCGGGAGGGTACCCTACAATGAGCAGTTCTTC. This encodes CSARRSGRVPYNEQFF.